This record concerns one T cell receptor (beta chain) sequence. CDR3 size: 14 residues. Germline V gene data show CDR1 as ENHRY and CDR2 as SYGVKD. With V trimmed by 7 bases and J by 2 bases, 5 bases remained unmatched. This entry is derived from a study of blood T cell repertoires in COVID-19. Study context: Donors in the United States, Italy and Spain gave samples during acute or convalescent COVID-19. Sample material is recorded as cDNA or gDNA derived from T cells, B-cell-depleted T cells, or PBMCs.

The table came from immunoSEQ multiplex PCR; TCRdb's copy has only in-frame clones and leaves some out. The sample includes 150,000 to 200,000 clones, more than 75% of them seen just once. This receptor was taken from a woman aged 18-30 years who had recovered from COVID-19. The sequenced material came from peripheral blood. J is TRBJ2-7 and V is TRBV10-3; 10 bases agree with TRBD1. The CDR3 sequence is CAIKGDRGPYEQYF. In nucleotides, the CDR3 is TGTGCCATCAAAGGCGACAGGGGGCCCTACGAGCAGTACTTC.